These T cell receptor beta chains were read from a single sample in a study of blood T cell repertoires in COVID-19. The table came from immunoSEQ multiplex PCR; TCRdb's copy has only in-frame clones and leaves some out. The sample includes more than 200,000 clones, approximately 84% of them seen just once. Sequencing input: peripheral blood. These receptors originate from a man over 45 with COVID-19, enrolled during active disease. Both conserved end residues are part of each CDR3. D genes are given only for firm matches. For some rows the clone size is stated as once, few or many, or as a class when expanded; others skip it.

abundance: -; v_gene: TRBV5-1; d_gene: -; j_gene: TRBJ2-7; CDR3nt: TGCGCCAGCAGCCACGGACAAACCTACGAGCAGTACTTC; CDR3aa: CASSHGQTYEQYF
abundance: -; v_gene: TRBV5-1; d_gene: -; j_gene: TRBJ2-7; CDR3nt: TGCGCCAGCAGCTTGGGGGGCGGGGGCCCCTACGAGCAGTACTTC; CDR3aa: CASSLGGGGPYEQYF
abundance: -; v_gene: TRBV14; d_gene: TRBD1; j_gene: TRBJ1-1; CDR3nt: TGTGCCAGCAGCCGTCGAACAGGGGGAAGGGATAGAGACACTGAAGCTTTCTTT; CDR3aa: CASSRRTGGRDRDTEAFF
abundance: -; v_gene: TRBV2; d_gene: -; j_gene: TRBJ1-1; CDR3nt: TGTGCCAGCGAGGAGGGGCAGATGAACACTGAAGCTTTCTTT; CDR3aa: CASEEGQMNTEAFF
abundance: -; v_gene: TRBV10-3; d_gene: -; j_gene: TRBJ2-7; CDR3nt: TGTGCCAGCCGGGGAGGACAGGACTACGAGCAGTACTTC; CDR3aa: CASRGGQDYEQYF
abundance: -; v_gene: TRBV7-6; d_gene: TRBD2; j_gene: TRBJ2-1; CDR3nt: TGTGCCAGCAGCCCCCCCGGGACTAGCGGCTACAATGAGCAGTTCTTC; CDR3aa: CASSPPGTSGYNEQFF
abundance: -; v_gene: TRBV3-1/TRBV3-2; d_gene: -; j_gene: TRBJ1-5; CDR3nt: TGTGCCAGCAGCCCGCGGGATCCGAGTCGAAGCAATCAGCCCCAGCATTTT; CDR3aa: CASSPRDPSRSNQPQHF
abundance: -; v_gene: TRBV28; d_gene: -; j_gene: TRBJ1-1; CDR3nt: TGTGCCAGCAGCATCAACCTAGGAAACACTGAAGCTTTCTTT; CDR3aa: CASSINLGNTEAFF
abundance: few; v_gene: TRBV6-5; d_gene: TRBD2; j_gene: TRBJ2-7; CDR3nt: TGTGCCAGCAGATCCGGACTAGCGGGACTTGGGCAGTACTTC; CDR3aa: CASRSGLAGLGQYF
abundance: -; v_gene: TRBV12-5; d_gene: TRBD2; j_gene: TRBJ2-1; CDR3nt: TGTGCTAGTGGTTTGGTACTGGGCGGGGGGAGCCGAGGTGAGCAGTTCTTC; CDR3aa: CASGLVLGGGSRGEQFF
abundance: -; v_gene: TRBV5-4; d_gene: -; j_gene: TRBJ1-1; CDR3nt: TGTGCCAGCAGCCCCGAGGGCCCGAACACTGAAGCTTTCTTT; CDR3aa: CASSPEGPNTEAFF
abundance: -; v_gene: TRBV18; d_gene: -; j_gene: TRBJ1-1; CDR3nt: TGTGCCAGCTCAACTCGGGACACCGAACTCCCCACTGAAGCTTTCTTT; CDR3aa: CASSTRDTELPTEAFF
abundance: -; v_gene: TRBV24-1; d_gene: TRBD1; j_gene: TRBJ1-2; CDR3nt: TGTGCCACCAGTGACCATCCGGAGACAGGGGGTAGCGGCTACACCTTC; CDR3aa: CATSDHPETGGSGYTF
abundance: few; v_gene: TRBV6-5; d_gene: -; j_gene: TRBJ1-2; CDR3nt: TGTGCCAGCAGTCCCCATTGGGCAGGCTATGGCTACACCTTC; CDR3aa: CASSPHWAGYGYTF
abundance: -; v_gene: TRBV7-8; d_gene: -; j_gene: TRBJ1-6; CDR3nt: TGTGCCAGCAGCTTAGTCAGGGAGGAGGCACCCCTCCACTTT; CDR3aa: CASSLVREEAPLHF
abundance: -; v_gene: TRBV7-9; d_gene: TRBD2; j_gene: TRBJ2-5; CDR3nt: TGTGCCAGCAGCTTAGAATCCTTGGTACTAGCGGGGGGCTACGAAAGGATTTACTTC; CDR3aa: CASSLESLVLAGGYERIYF
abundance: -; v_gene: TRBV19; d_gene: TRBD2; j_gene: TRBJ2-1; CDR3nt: TGTGCCAGTAGTAGAAGACTAGCGCACAATGAGCAGTTCTTC; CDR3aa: CASSRRLAHNEQFF
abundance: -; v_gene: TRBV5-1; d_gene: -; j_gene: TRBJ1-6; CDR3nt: TGCGCCAGCAGCTTGGAGCAGGGTCTCGGGACTTATAATTCACCCCTCCACTTT; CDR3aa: CASSLEQGLGTYNSPLHF
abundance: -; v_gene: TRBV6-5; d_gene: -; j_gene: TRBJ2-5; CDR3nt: TGTGCCAGCAGTTACCCTCAAGAGACCCAGTACTTC; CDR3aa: CASSYPQETQYF
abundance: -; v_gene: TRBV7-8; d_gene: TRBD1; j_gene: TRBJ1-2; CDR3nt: TGTGCCAGCAGCTTGGGACAGCGCAACTATGGCTACACCTTC; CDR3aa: CASSLGQRNYGYTF
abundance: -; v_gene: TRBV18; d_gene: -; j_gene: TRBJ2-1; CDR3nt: TGTGCCAGCTCACCTACGACGGGAGCCGGCTCCTACAATGAGCAGTTCTTC; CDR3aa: CASSPTTGAGSYNEQFF